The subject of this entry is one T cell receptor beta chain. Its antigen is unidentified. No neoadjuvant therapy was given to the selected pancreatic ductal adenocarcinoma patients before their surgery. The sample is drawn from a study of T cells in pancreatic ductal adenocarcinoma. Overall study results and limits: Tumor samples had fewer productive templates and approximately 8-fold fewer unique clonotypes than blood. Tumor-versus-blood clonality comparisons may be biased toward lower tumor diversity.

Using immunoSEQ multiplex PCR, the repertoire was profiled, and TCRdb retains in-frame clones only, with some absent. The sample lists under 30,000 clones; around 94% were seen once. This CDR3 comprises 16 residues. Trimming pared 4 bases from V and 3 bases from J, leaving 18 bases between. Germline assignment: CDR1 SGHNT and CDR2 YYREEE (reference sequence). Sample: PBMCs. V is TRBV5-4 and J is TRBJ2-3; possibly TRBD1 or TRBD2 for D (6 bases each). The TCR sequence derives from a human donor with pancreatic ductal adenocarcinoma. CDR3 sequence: CASSTRGVLGTDTQYF. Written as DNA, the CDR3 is TGTGCCAGCAGCACGAGGGGGGTCTTAGGGACAGATACGCAGTATTTT. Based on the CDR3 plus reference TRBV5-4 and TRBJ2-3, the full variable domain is ETGVTQSPTHLIKTRGQQVTLRCSSQSGHNTVSWYQQALGQGPQFIFQYYREEENGRGNFPPRFSGLQFPNYSSELNVNALELDDSALYLCASSTRGVLGTDTQYFGPGTRLTVL.